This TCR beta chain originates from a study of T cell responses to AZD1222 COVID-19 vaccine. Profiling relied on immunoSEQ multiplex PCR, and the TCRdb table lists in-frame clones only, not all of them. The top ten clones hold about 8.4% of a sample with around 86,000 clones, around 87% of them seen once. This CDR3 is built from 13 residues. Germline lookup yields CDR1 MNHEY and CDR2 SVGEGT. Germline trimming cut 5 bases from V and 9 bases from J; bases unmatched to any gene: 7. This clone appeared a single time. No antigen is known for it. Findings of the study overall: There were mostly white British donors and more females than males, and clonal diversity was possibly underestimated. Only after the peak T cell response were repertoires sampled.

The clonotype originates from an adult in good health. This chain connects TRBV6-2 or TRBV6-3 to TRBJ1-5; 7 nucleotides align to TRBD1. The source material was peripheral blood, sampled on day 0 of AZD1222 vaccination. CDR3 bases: TGTGCCAGCAGTGGACAACAGGGGCGGCCCCAGCATTTT. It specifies CASSGQQGRPQHF.